Below are 24 T cell receptor beta chains sequenced from a single sample in a study of tumor-infiltrating lymphocytes in primary liver carcinoma. Germline DNA was also extracted, while the blood RNA originated from unsorted whole blood. TCR beta cDNA was prepared out of roughly 0.45 ug total RNA by means of a constant-region primer. The TCR beta library was amplified through three nested multiplex PCR rounds in a modified ARM-PCR procedure. The opening two PCR rounds, roughly 11 cycles each, paired TRBV1-TRBV30 forward primers with a C-beta reverse primer. In TCRdb, the multiplex PCR reads were re-called with MiXCR into one record per CDR3 protein. Of about 200,000 distinct CDR3 sequences in the sample, around 60% were seen once. Sequenced material: peripheral blood. The origin of the receptors is a woman in her fifties or sixties with primary liver carcinoma and hepatitis B virus infection.

In regard to this clonotype: This may arise from a read error, as a much more abundant clone is one base away. The CDR3 here is CASSFEPVRYEQYF. The CDR3 bases are TGTGCCAGCAGCTTTGAGCCAGTGCGCTACGAGCAGTACTTC. This sequence joins TRBV5-5 and TRBJ2-7; D ambiguous. The CDR3 totals 14 residues. Germline V gene lookup returns CDR1 SGHKS and CDR2 YYEKEE (reference sequence). V was cut by 2 bases and J by 3 bases, with 12 bases left in between.

Concerning this clonotype: Possible read error: a much larger clone is one base away. This chain uses TRBV6-1 with TRBJ1-6; 9 bases are a match to TRBD1. Germline CDR1 reads MNHNS; CDR2 reads SASEGT. V was clipped by 10 bases and J by 11 bases; unmatched bases: 12. The CDR3 is 14 amino acids. In DNA, the CDR3 is TGTGCCACCAACGTGGGGGACAGGGCCCCACCCCTCCACTTT. It specifies CATNVGDRAPPLHF.

The CDR3, as DNA: TGCGCCAGCAGTGACCAGGGGGCAGGCTGCGAGCAGTACTTC. This codes for CASSDQGAGCEQYF. V and J are TRBV10-2 and TRBJ2-7, with 8 bases lining up with TRBD1. After removal of 3 bases from V and 6 bases from J, the junction contained 7 bases not matched to a gene. Germline V lookup: CDR1 WSHSY, CDR2 SAAADI. The CDR3 loop spans 14 amino acids.

Concerning this clonotype itself: A much larger clonotype is one base distant, so this may be a read error. The chain recombines TRBV12-3 or TRBV12-4 with TRBJ2-6; tentative D call: TRBD2 (6 bases). The CDR3 consists of 15 residues. The CDR3 nucleotides read TGTGCCAACAGTTTAAGGAGGGCTGGGGCCAACGTCCTGACTTTC. Protein sequence: CANSLRRAGANVLTF.

This clonotype was picked up many times. The genes are TRBV21-1 and TRBJ2-7; the table's D gene call, TRBD2, was not cross checked with the DNA. TRBV21-1 is designated a pseudogene. CDR3 length: 18 amino acids. The CDR3 sequence: CASSTHPGRLAGIGEQYF. CDR3 in DNA: TGTGCCAGCAGCACCCATCCCGGGAGACTAGCGGGAATTGGCGAGCAGTACTTC.

This clonotype has a single count. A much bigger clone sits one base away, suggesting this may be a read error. The chain links TRBV10-3 to TRBJ2-2; 8 bases agree with TRBD1. The CDR3 runs 14 residues. The germline V gene has CDR1 ENHRY and CDR2 SYGVKD. CDR3 nucleotide sequence: TGTACCATCAGGGTACAGGGGGACACCGGGGAGCTGTTTTTT. Translation: CTIRVQGDTGELFF.

This clonotype has ten or more counts. V is TRBV7-8 and J is TRBJ2-7, with TRBD1 as a possible D gene (5 bases). Trimming cost V 5 bases and J 3 bases, with 11 bases left between them. This CDR3 spans 13 amino acids. Germline CDR1 and CDR2: SGHVS and FQNEAQ. The CDR3 loop reads CASSLLGVYEQYF. In nucleotides, the CDR3 is TGTGCCAGCAGCCTTCTAGGGGTCTACGAGCAGTACTTC.

The rearrangement uses TRBV4-2 and TRBJ1-2; TRBD1 matches 7 bases. Germline lookup yields CDR1 LGHNA and CDR2 YNFKEQ. The trim removed 0 bases at V and 9 bases at J, leaving 16 bases unmatched. The CDR3 is 17 residues long. The CDR3 coding sequence is TGTGCCAGCAGCCAAGAGAGGACAGGATGGAGTCCGTTGCGCTACACCTTC. It specifies CASSQERTGWSPLRYTF.

This clonotype was detected once. A much larger clone sits a single nucleotide away, making a read error possible. V and J are TRBV12-3 or TRBV12-4 and TRBJ1-2; 7 nucleotides match TRBD1. V shed 3 bases, J shed 0 bases, and the junction held 7 bases outside the gene matches. The CDR3 runs to 16 residues. CDR3 nucleotides: TGTGCCAGCAGTTTTGCGACAGGGACCCCTAACTATGGCTACACCTTC. Translating it yields CASSFATGTPNYGYTF.

This clonotype was counted only a few times. The V and J genes are TRBV7-8 and TRBJ1-6; TRBD1 matches at 7 bases. The CDR3 is made up of 15 amino acids. Germline trimming cut 1 base from V and 8 bases from J; bases unmatched to any gene: 5. From germline, CDR1 is SGHVS and CDR2 FQNEAQ. The CDR3 sequence is CASSLDRGRYSPLHF. CDR3 DNA sequence: TGTGCCAGCAGCTTAGATAGGGGGCGATATTCACCCCTCCACTTT. Filled out from reference TRBV7-8 and TRBJ1-6, the complete variable domain reads GAGVSQSPRYKVAKRGQDVALRCDPISGHVSLFWYQQALGQGPEFLTYFQNEAQLDKSGLPSDRFFAERPEGSVSTLKIQRTQQEDSAVYLCASSLDRGRYSPLHFGNGTRLTVT.

The rearrangement links TRBV4-1 to TRBJ2-1, with D possibly TRBD1 on 6 matching bases. Trimming took 1 base from V and 11 from J, leaving 15 bases between them. The germline gives CDR1 MGHRA, CDR2 YSYEKL. The CDR3 runs 14 residues. The CDR3 coding sequence is TGCGCCAGCAGCCAAGGCCACAGGGTCTGGAAGCAGTTCTTC. It yields the protein CASSQGHRVWKQFF.

For this clonotype: A much larger clonotype is one base distant, so this may be a read error. The rearrangement joins TRBV6-2 or TRBV6-3 to TRBJ1-4; no clear D. The CDR3 totals 13 residues. CDR1 and CDR2 (germline): MNHEY, SVGEGT. The CDR3 sequence: CASSYSGDEKLSF. In DNA form, the CDR3 reads TGTGCCAGCAGTTACTCTGGGGATGAAAAACTGTCTTTT.

A remark on this clonotype: It may be a read error: a sequence one base away is much more abundant. The rearrangement links TRBV12-3 or TRBV12-4 to TRBJ1-5; D may be TRBD1 (5 bases). The CDR3 totals 15 residues. The CDR3 nucleotides read TGTGCCAGCAGTTTAACGGGGACGGGTAATCAGTCCCAGCATTTT. Translated: CASSLTGTGNQSQHF.

To note about this clonotype: A single base separates this from a much larger clone, so it may be a read error. The J gene is TRBJ2-2, the V gene TRBV6-1; TRBD1 agrees at 11 bases. The CDR3 is made up of 16 amino acids. Germline V CDR1 and CDR2: MNHNS, SASEGT. CDR3 region: CAGSAPGQGGSGELFF. Written as DNA, the CDR3 is TGTGCCGGCAGTGCCCCGGGACAGGGGGGCTCCGGGGAGCTGTTTTTT.

For this clonotype: The junction does not match germline at one end; this may be a read error. CDR3: CASSLGKRSEAPF. In DNA form, the CDR3 reads TGTGCCAGCAGCTTAGGAAAGAGGAGTGAAGCTCCCTTT. The V call is TRBV11-1, the J call TRBJ1-1, with D unresolved. Germline V gene lookup returns CDR1 SGHAT and CDR2 FQDESV (reference sequence). This CDR3 has 13 amino acids. Full variable domain (missing parts from reference TRBV11-1 and TRBJ1-1): EAEVAQSPRYKITEKSQAVAFWCDPISGHATLYWYRQILGQGPELLVQFQDESVVDDSQLPKDRFSAERLKGVDSTLKIQPAELGDSAMYLCASSLGKRSEAPFGQGTRLTVV.

Regarding this clonotype: An end of the junction differs from the germline gene, which may be a read error. The chain is built from TRBV30 and TRBJ2-1; the match to TRBD2 covers 8 bases. The germline gives CDR1 GTSNPN, CDR2 SVGIG (reference sequence). CDR3 length: 14 amino acids. CDR3: CAWRGLGAYNEQSF. In DNA, the CDR3 is TGCGCCTGGAGGGGACTAGGAGCCTACAATGAGCAGTCCTTC.

A remark on this clonotype: The junction departs from the called germline gene at one end, perhaps through a read error. This chain links TRBV6-5 with TRBJ2-7, with D perhaps given as TRBD1 or TRBD2 (5 bases each). CDR1 is MNHEY, CDR2 SVGAGI, per germline. CDR3 size: 14 residues. CDR3: CATAGSGRGYELYF. For the CDR3, the DNA is TGTGCCACCGCGGGCTCCGGTAGGGGCTACGAGCTGTACTTC.

This clonotype was counted once. A junction end diverges from the germline sequence, so it may reflect a read error. The chain links TRBV6-2 or TRBV6-3 to TRBJ2-5; 8 positions agree with TRBD2. The germline gives CDR1 MNHEY, CDR2 SVGEGT. The CDR3 has 15 residues. The CDR3 is CAISSGGGIYETQYF. DNA for the CDR3: TGTGCCATCAGTTCGGGCGGGGGGATTTATGAGACCCAGTACTTC.

This clonotype was recorded once. The final CDR3 position lacks the conserved phenylalanine or tryptophan, pointing to a likely read error. CDR3 region: CASNLGLNSPLHV. CDR3 sequence (DNA): TGTGCCAGCAACTTGGGGCTTAATTCACCCCTCCACGTT. J is TRBJ1-6 and V is TRBV11-2, with a weak D call TRBD1 (5 bases). V gave up 7 bases and J gave up 6 bases, with 10 bases separating them. The CDR3 runs to 13 residues. The germline CDR1 and CDR2 sequences are SGHAT and FQNNGV.

In nucleotides, the CDR3 is TGCGCCAGCAGCCCGCAGGGGCGGCCCCTCACAGATACGCAGTATTTT. This gives the protein CASSPQGRPLTDTQYF. The V and J genes are TRBV5-1 and TRBJ2-3, with TRBD1 as a possible D gene (6 bases). The CDR3 is 16 amino acids. Trimming took off 4 bases at V and 2 bases at J, with 17 bases between the two ends. The germline V gene encodes CDR1 SGHRS and CDR2 YFSETQ. Full variable domain (missing parts from reference TRBV5-1 and TRBJ2-3): KAGVTQTPRYLIKTRGQQVTLSCSPISGHRSVSWYQQTPGQGLQFLFEYFSETQRNKGNFPGRFSGRQFSNSRSEMNVSTLELGDSALYLCASSPQGRPLTDTQYFGPGTRLTVL.

The rearrangement links TRBV5-1 to TRBJ2-7; TRBD2 agrees at 9 bases. J lost 3 bases, V lost 3 bases, and 10 bases had no gene match. There are 16 residues in the CDR3. CDR1 is SGHRS and CDR2 is YFSETQ in the germline V gene. The CDR3 region has the DNA TGCGCCAGCAGCTCAACTAGCGGGTGGAATTACTACGAGCAGTACTTC. As protein: CASSSTSGWNYYEQYF.

In regard to this clonotype: The junction departs from germline at one end; a sequencing error may be responsible. CDR3 in amino acids: CASSPHGSPTETQYF. The CDR3 DNA sequence: TGTGCCAGCAGTCCACACGGGAGCCCCACAGAAACGCAGTATTTT. The chain carries TRBV28 and TRBJ2-3; tentatively, D is TRBD2 (6 bases). The CDR3 is 15 residues long. Per germline, CDR1 MDHEN and CDR2 SYDVKM. The variable domain in full, with the rest retrieved from reference TRBV28 and TRBJ2-3, is DVKVTQSSRYLVKRTGEKVFLECVQDMDHENMFWYRQDPGLGLRLIYFSYDVKMKEKGDIPEGYSVSREKKERFSLILESASTNQTSMYLCASSPHGSPTETQYFGPGTRLTVL.

The chain couples TRBV5-4 to TRBJ1-3; TRBD1 is a possible D gene (6 bases). Germline values: CDR1 SGHNT, CDR2 YYREEE (reference sequence). V lost 4 bases and J 8 bases, leaving 16 bases between the germline ends. There are 14 residues in the CDR3. CDR3 amino acids: CASSQSGRGDTIYF. CDR3 sequence (DNA): TGTGCCAGCAGCCAGTCGGGCAGGGGAGACACCATATATTTT.

Details on this clonotype: An end of the junction does not agree with germline; a read error may underlie this. The chain uses TRBV12-3 or TRBV12-4 and TRBJ1-1, with a possible D match to TRBD1 (5 bases). This CDR3 region has 17 residues. CDR3 in amino acids: CASSPDRTRIGTTEAFF. CDR3 nucleotide sequence: TGTGCCAGCAGCCCCGACCGGACAAGGATCGGGACCACTGAAGCCTTCTTT.